These 21 T cell receptor beta chains share one sample of origin, sequenced in a study of T cell responses to AZD1222 COVID-19 vaccine. TCRdb's copy holds only in-frame clones and misses some; the assay was immunoSEQ multiplex PCR. The profile shows around 20,000 clones, roughly 81% of them singletons. The sequencing used peripheral blood, collected 28 days after the second AZD1222 dose. These receptors all come from an adult who received the AZD1222 COVID-19 vaccine.

J is TRBJ1-6 and V is TRBV5-8; the D is unclear. Germline V gene lookup returns CDR1 SGHTS and CDR2 YDEGEE. Trimming left V 4 bases short and J 0 bases short, with 14 bases between. The CDR3 length is 17 residues. The DNA of the CDR3 is TGTGCCAGCAGCCGAGACGGCCAGAGCTCCTATAATTCACCCCTCCACTTT. Amino acid sequence: CASSRDGQSSYNSPLHF.

The chain carries TRBV18 and TRBJ1-2; no clear D. Looked up from germline, CDR1 is KGHSH and CDR2 is LQKENI. V lost 1 base and J lost 11, with 11 bases in between. The CDR3 contains 12 residues. CDR3 nucleotide sequence: TGTGCCAGCTCACCACGCCAGGCCGGGTACACCTTC. Protein product: CASSPRQAGYTF.

CDR3 DNA: TGTGCCAGCACTCGGGACCTTGTGGGTGAAGCTTTCTTT. Translating it yields CASTRDLVGEAFF. The chain combines TRBV6-5 with TRBJ1-1; maybe TRBD1 (5 bases). Trimming took off 7 bases at V and 7 bases at J, with 16 bases between the two ends. Germline V lookup: CDR1 MNHEY, CDR2 SVGAGI. The CDR3 contains 13 residues.

This clone showed up just a few times. This sequence joins TRBV11-2 and TRBJ1-2; 8 nucleotides align to TRBD1. Looked up from germline, CDR1 is SGHAT and CDR2 is FQNNGV. The CDR3 length is 13 residues. After removal of 5 bases from V and 5 bases from J, the junction contained 4 bases not matched to a gene. This CDR3 reads CASSQTGVYGYTF. The CDR3 DNA reads as TGTGCCAGCAGCCAGACAGGGGTTTATGGCTACACCTTC.

The table lists this clone with a few counts. The V call is TRBV29-1, the J call TRBJ2-7; D may be TRBD2 (6 bases). Trimming shortened V by 6 bases and J by 4 bases, and 16 bases separated the two germline ends. Germline V gene lookup returns CDR1 SQVTM and CDR2 ANQGSEA. The CDR3 runs 13 residues. The CDR3 DNA is TGCAGCGTGAAAGGGGCGGGAACTTACGAGCAGTACTTC. It yields the protein CSVKGAGTYEQYF.

The gene calls are TRBV5-6 and TRBJ2-7; D uncertain. Trimming stripped 0 bases from V and 5 bases from J, with 9 bases between. This CDR3 comprises 13 residues. Germline CDR1 and CDR2: SGHDT and YYEEEE. The CDR3 reads CASSLELAHEQYF. CDR3 DNA: TGTGCCAGCAGCTTGGAGTTGGCCCACGAGCAGTACTTC.

The chain carries TRBV27 and TRBJ1-2, with D possibly being TRBD1 (6 bases). The V and J ends lost 0 bases and 3 bases respectively, with 8 bases between them. The CDR3 has 14 amino acids. The V gene's germline CDR1 is MNHEY and CDR2 SMNVEV (reference sequence). Written as DNA, the CDR3 is TGTGCCAGCAGTTTATCCCGGACAGACTATGGCTACACCTTC. Translating it yields CASSLSRTDYGYTF.

By proportion, this clone is medium-sized. V usage is TRBV6-5 and J usage is TRBJ1-1; D is ambiguous. V dropped 5 bases and J dropped 0 bases, with 13 bases sitting between them. Germline lookup yields CDR1 MNHEY and CDR2 SVGAGI. The length of the CDR3 is 15 residues. CDR3 loop: CASSTSSWLNTEAFF. The CDR3 DNA follows: TGTGCCAGCAGTACAAGTTCGTGGTTGAACACTGAAGCTTTCTTT.

This clone came up a few times. CDR3 DNA: TGTGCCATCAAAGGGACAGGGGACGGGGAGCTGTTTTTT. This encodes CAIKGTGDGELFF. The chain links TRBV10-3 to TRBJ2-2; 10 nucleotides align to TRBD1. CDR1 and CDR2 (germline): ENHRY, SYGVKD. CDR3 size: 13 residues. With 7 bases clipped from V and 7 bases from J, the junction kept 3 bases outside the gene matches.

The genes are TRBV11-3 and TRBJ2-3; D gene ambiguous. The CDR3 is 13 amino acids. CDR1 is SGHNT and CDR2 is YENEEA in the germline V gene. The germline V and J ends were trimmed by 3 bases and 0 bases, with 4 bases remaining between them. This CDR3 is CASSFESTDTQYF. CDR3 nucleotide sequence: TGTGCCAGCAGCTTCGAGAGCACAGATACGCAGTATTTT.

The genes are TRBV19 and TRBJ2-7; D is unclear. Germline assignment: CDR1 LNHDA and CDR2 SQIVND (reference sequence). The CDR3 has 16 residues. V gave up 5 bases and J gave up 1 base, with 18 bases separating them. The DNA for the CDR3 is TGTGCCAGTAGTTTAGGAGACGGGCTTATATCCTACGAGCAGTACTTC. It encodes CASSLGDGLISYEQYF.

The chain links TRBV7-9 to TRBJ1-1; D unclear. The CDR3 totals 16 residues. Per the germline V gene, CDR1 is SEHNR and CDR2 is FQNEAQ (reference sequence). Trimming removed 7 bases from V and 1 base from J, with 19 bases in between. The CDR3 loop is CASNGKSNQANTEAFF. The CDR3 DNA reads TGTGCCAGCAATGGCAAGAGTAACCAAGCGAACACTGAAGCTTTCTTT.

The chain recombines TRBV7-2 with TRBJ2-1; perhaps TRBD2 as D (5 bases). Deletions cut 5 bases from V and 4 bases from J, with 18 bases between. The CDR3 is 16 residues long. Germline-derived CDR1 and CDR2 are SGHTA and FQGNSA. In DNA, the CDR3 is TGTGCCAGCAGCCACCCTCGAGTAGCGAGTTACAATGAGCAGTTCTTC. Protein sequence: CASSHPRVASYNEQFF. The full variable domain, with the rest looked up from reference TRBV7-2 and TRBJ2-1, is GAGVSQSPSNKVTEKGKDVELRCDPISGHTALYWYRQSLGQGLEFLIYFQGNSAPDKSGLPSDRFSAERTGGSVSTLTIQRTQQEDSAVYLCASSHPRVASYNEQFFGPGTRLTVL.

The J gene is TRBJ2-3, the V gene TRBV5-3, with D unresolved. TRBV5-3 is sorted into the ORF group, with uncertain function. V lost 2 bases to trimming and J lost 6 bases, with 22 bases between them. The CDR3 is 17 amino acids. CDR3 region: CARSFWAQKHPSDTQYF. Written as DNA, the CDR3 is TGTGCCAGAAGCTTTTGGGCCCAAAAACACCCTTCCGATACGCAGTATTTT.

The rearrangement links TRBV5-4 to TRBJ2-1, with 10 bases aligning to TRBD2. There are 15 residues in the CDR3. Germline V gene sequence: CDR1 SGHNT, CDR2 YYREEE (reference sequence). V lost 0 bases and J lost 12; bases outside the gene matches: 9. The CDR3 reads CASSLDSGGGHGQFF. DNA for the CDR3: TGTGCCAGCAGCTTGGACAGCGGGGGGGGTCATGGGCAGTTCTTC.

The chain recombines TRBV10-2 with TRBJ1-5; D is unresolved. V was trimmed by 3 bases and J by 11 bases, leaving 11 bases between them. The CDR3 consists of 12 residues. Germline V gene sequence: CDR1 WSHSY, CDR2 SAAADI. CDR3 amino acids: CASSEIAMAQHF. CDR3 nucleotides: TGCGCCAGCAGTGAAATAGCTATGGCCCAGCATTTT.

This chain joins TRBV7-9 and TRBJ2-7; TRBD2 matches 15 bases. In germline, CDR1 is SEHNR, CDR2 FQNEAQ (reference sequence). Trimming at V came to 1 base and at J to 3 bases, leaving 10 bases not matched to a gene. The CDR3 sequence is 19 residues long. The CDR3 is CASSLGGLAGGLRDYEQYF. CDR3 sequence (DNA): TGTGCCAGCAGCTTAGGGGGACTAGCGGGAGGCCTTAGAGACTACGAGCAGTACTTC.

This chain links TRBV7-2 with TRBJ2-1; 12 bases are shared with TRBD2. The V and J ends lost 4 bases and 8 bases, in that order; junction bases with no gene match: 18. The CDR3 loop spans 19 amino acids. From germline, CDR1 is SGHTA and CDR2 FQGNSA. CDR3 in amino acids: CASSSMSSGRAPVHHEQFF. The CDR3 DNA reads TGTGCCAGCAGCTCGATGTCTAGCGGGAGGGCCCCCGTACACCATGAGCAGTTCTTC.

This chain uses TRBV5-4 with TRBJ1-4; D is ambiguous. The CDR3 is made up of 14 amino acids. The V end lost 5 bases, the J end lost 3 bases, and 11 bases lay between the germline ends. Germline loops: CDR1 SGHNT, CDR2 YYREEE (reference sequence). CDR3 bases: TGTGCCAGCAGTTATATGCCTTCTAATGAAAAACTGTTTTTT. Its translation: CASSYMPSNEKLFF.

The rearrangement links TRBV6-4 to TRBJ2-2; possibly TRBD1 or TRBD2 for D (5 bases each). CDR1 and CDR2 from the germline V gene are MRHNA and SNTAGT. The CDR3 is made up of 14 amino acids. V was pared by 8 bases and J by 0 bases, with 10 bases between. CDR3 sequence (DNA): TGTGCCAGCCGCAGGGAGTCGAACACCGGGGAGCTGTTTTTT. Translated: CASRRESNTGELFF.

The J gene is TRBJ1-2, the V gene TRBV30; no firm D call. Deletions cut 2 bases from V and 4 bases from J, with 11 bases between. The CDR3 extends over 13 amino acids. Germline V gene sequence: CDR1 GTSNPN, CDR2 SVGIG (reference sequence). The CDR3 DNA reads as TGTGCCTGGAGTCTGAGAGAACCCTATGGCTACACCTTC. Protein: CAWSLREPYGYTF.